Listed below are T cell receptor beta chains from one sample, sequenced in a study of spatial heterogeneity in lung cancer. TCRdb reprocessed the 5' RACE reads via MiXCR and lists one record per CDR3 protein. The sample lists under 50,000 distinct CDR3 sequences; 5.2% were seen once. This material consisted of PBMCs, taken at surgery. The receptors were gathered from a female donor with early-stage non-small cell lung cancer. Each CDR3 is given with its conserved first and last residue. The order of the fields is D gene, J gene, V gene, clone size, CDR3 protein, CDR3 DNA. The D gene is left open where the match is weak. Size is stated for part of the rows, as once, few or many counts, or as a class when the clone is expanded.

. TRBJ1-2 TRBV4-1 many CASSQDAAGHYGYTF TGCGCCAGCAGCCAAGACGCTGCGGGCCACTATGGCTACACCTTC
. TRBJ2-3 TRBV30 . CAWGEGGFTDTQYF TGTGCCTGGGGGGAAGGAGGATTCACAGATACGCAGTATTTT
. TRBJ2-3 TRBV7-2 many CASSPRVAATDTQYF TGTGCCAGCAGCCCCCGCGTTGCGGCTACAGATACGCAGTATTTT
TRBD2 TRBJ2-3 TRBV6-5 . CASSPSEGLGRDTQYF TGTGCCAGCAGCCCGAGTGAGGGACTAGGCCGAGATACGCAGTATTTT
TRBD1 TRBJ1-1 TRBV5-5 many CASSLAVRTGASEAFF TGTGCCAGCAGCTTGGCGGTACGGACAGGGGCGTCCGAAGCTTTCTTT
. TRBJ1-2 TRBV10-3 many CANSYLGGYGYTF TGTGCCAATTCTTACCTAGGGGGCTATGGCTACACCTTC
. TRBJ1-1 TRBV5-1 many CASSRNQQLDTEAFF TGCGCCAGCAGCCGAAATCAACAGCTCGACACTGAAGCTTTCTTT
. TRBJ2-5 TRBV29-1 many CSVEEQQETQYF TGCAGCGTTGAAGAGCAGCAAGAGACCCAGTACTTC
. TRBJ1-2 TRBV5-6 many CASSLDRYGYTF TGTGCCAGCAGCTTGGACCGCTATGGCTACACCTTC
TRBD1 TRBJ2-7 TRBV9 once CASRGTGAEFYEQYF TGTGCCAGCAGAGGGACAGGGGCGGAATTCTACGAGCAGTACTTC
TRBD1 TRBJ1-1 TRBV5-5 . CASRQTGHEAFF TGTGCCAGCAGGCAGACAGGGCATGAAGCTTTCTTT
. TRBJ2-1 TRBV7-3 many CASSLTPGAAYNEQFF TGTGCCAGCAGCTTAACCCCGGGGGCTGCGTACAATGAGCAGTTCTTC
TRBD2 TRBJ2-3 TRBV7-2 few CASSLGGGITSTDTQYF TGTGCCAGCAGCTTAGGCGGGGGGATAACTAGCACAGATACGCAGTATTTT
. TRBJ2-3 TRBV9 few CASSVIADGTDTQYF TGTGCCAGCAGCGTAATAGCGGACGGCACAGATACGCAGTATTTT
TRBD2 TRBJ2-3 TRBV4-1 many CASSQPAGPTDTQYF TGCGCCAGCAGCCAACCAGCGGGACCCACAGATACGCAGTATTTT
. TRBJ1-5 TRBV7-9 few CASSLAGKNQPQHF TGTGCCAGCAGCTTAGCTGGGAAGAATCAGCCCCAGCATTTT
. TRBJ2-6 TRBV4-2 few CASSQAGSESSGANVLTF TGTGCCAGCAGCCAAGCGGGCTCCGAGAGCTCTGGGGCCAACGTCCTGACTTTC
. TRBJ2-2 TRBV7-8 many CASSLVGTTPGELFF TGTGCCAGCAGCTTAGTTGGGACAACCCCCGGGGAGCTGTTTTTT
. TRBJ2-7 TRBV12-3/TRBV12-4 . CASSLGGVAEQYF TGTGCCAGCAGTTTGGGGGGCGTCGCCGAGCAGTACTTC
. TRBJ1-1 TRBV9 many CASSAGDGLKAFF TGTGCCAGCAGCGCGGGGGACGGACTAAAAGCTTTCTTT
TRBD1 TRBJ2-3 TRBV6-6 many CASSTGGAPNTQYF TGTGCCAGCAGTACAGGGGGCGCCCCCAATACGCAGTATTTT
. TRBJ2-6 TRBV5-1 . CASSLAWAGFSGANVLTF TGCGCCAGCAGCCTTGCCTGGGCCGGGTTCTCTGGGGCCAACGTCCTGACTTTC
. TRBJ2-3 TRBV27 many CASDTADTQYF TGTGCCAGCGATACGGCAGATACGCAGTATTTT
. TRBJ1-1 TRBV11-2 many CASSFRVAGKDTEAFF TGTGCCAGCAGCTTTAGAGTCGCAGGGAAGGACACTGAAGCTTTCTTT
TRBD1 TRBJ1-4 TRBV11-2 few CLPKPKTGGYNEKLFF TGTCTCCCGAAACCCAAGACAGGGGGCTATAATGAAAAACTGTTTTTT
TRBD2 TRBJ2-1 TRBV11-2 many CASSLGGGARNEQFF TGTGCCAGCAGCTTGGGCGGGGGGGCGAGGAATGAGCAGTTCTTC
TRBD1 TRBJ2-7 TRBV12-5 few CASGSSGQSIYEQYF TGTGCTAGTGGTTCCTCGGGACAGTCAATCTACGAGCAGTACTTC
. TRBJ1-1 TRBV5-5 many CASSLRAGLDSRGTEAFF TGTGCCAGCAGCTTGCGAGCAGGGCTAGACAGCCGGGGCACTGAAGCTTTCTTT
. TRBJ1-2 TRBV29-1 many CSARGRCYGYTF TGCAGCGCGAGGGGGAGATGCTATGGCTACACCTTC
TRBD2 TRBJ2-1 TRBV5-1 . CASSLDPPGSGVYNEQFF TGCGCCAGCAGCTTGGACCCTCCAGGAAGCGGGGTCTACAATGAGCAGTTCTTC
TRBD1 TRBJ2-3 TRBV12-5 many CASGPTGTDTQYF TGTGCTAGTGGTCCGACAGGGACAGATACGCAGTATTTT
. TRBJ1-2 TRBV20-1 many CSARDRGGYGYTF TGCAGTGCTAGAGACAGGGGTGGCTATGGCTACACCTTC
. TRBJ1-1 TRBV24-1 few CATSDFSDKGIRGVNTEAFF TGTGCCACCAGTGATTTTTCCGACAAGGGCATCCGGGGGGTGAACACTGAAGCTTTCTTT
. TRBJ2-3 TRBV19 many CASSIGLAADTQYF TGTGCCAGTAGTATCGGGCTAGCAGCAGATACGCAGTATTTT
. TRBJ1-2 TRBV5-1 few CASSWEKTYGYTF TGCGCCAGCAGCTGGGAGAAGACCTATGGCTACACCTTC
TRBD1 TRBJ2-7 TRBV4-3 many CASSRTTGGSSYEQYF TGCGCCAGCAGCAGGACGACAGGGGGATCCTCCTACGAGCAGTACTTC
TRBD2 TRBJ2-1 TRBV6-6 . CASSYSISGGYNEQFF TGTGCCAGCAGTTACTCGATCAGCGGGGGTTACAATGAGCAGTTCTTC
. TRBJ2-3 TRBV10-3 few CAISEGPDTQYF TGTGCCATCAGTGAGGGACCAGATACGCAGTATTTT
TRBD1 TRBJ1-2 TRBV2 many CASSEIGQGSIYGYTF TGTGCCAGCAGTGAAATCGGACAGGGGTCGATCTATGGCTACACCTTC
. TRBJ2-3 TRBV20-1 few CSARGVAAGAPTDTQYF TGCAGTGCTAGAGGGGTAGCGGCGGGGGCCCCCACAGATACGCAGTATTTT
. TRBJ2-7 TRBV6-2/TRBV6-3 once CASRASLSYEQYF TGTGCCAGCCGGGCCTCCCTCTCCTACGAGCAGTACTTC
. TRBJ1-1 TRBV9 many CASSDAGGTHTEAFF TGTGCCAGCAGCGACGCAGGAGGGACGCACACTGAAGCTTTCTTT
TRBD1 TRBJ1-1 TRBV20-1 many CSARITPGQGASMNTEAFF TGCAGTGCTAGAATTACGCCGGGACAGGGGGCCTCAATGAACACTGAAGCTTTCTTT
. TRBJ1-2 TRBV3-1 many CASSLNSGYTF TGTGCCAGCAGCCTCAACTCCGGCTACACCTTC
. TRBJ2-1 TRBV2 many CASTRTPSSYNEQFF TGTGCCAGCACTCGGACGCCCAGCTCCTACAATGAGCAGTTCTTC
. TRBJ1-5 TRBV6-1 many CASSASMGQPQHF TGTGCCAGCAGTGCGAGTATGGGTCAGCCCCAGCATTTT
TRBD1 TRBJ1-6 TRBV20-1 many CSARDPGTGQSPLHF TGCAGTGCTAGAGATCCCGGGACAGGGCAATCACCCCTCCACTTT